One and the same sample provided the 21 T cell receptor beta chains below, sequenced in a study of OX40 agonist ivuxolimab in advanced cancers. Sequencing used immunoSEQ multiplex PCR; TCRdb keeps in-frame clones, though not all of them. The sample lists 60,000 or so clones, nearly 90% seen once, with 11% in the top ten. The material sequenced was CD4+ or CD8+ T cells sorted from blood, taken in a trial of the OX40 agonist ivuxolimab. These receptors were taken from an adult with an advanced solid tumor such as melanoma, head and neck, liver or kidney cancer.

This CDR3 reads CASSYALRQPQHF. Here the CDR3 DNA reads TGTGCCAGCAGTTACGCGTTGCGGCAGCCCCAGCATTTT. The chain employs TRBV28 and TRBJ1-5; D ambiguous. The germline CDR1 and CDR2 sequences are MDHEN and SYDVKM. V was shortened by 4 bases and J by 7 bases, with 11 bases between the two germline ends. This CDR3 comprises 13 residues. Filled out from reference TRBV28 and TRBJ1-5, the complete variable domain reads DVKVTQSSRYLVKRTGEKVFLECVQDMDHENMFWYRQDPGLGLRLIYFSYDVKMKEKGDIPEGYSVSREKKERFSLILESASTNQTSMYLCASSYALRQPQHFGDGTRLSIL.

In its sample, this clone was seen once. V usage is TRBV29-1 and J usage is TRBJ1-2; D may be TRBD1 (5 bases). Germline V gene data show CDR1 as SQVTM and CDR2 as ANQGSEA. There are 15 residues in the CDR3. Trimming pared 6 bases from V and 2 bases from J, leaving 19 bases between. DNA of the CDR3: TGCAGCGTACCGCAGCCTCGTACAGGCAACTATGGCTACACCTTC. It specifies CSVPQPRTGNYGYTF.

Concerning this clone: Other DNA sequences in this specimen translate into the identical CDR3. This CDR3 is CASSEDRGYEQYF. The DNA of the CDR3 is TGCGCCAGCAGCGAGGACAGAGGATACGAGCAGTACTTC. This chain connects TRBV5-1 to TRBJ2-7; D perhaps matches TRBD1 (6 bases). Germline V gene data show CDR1 as SGHRS and CDR2 as YFSETQ. Deletions cut 4 bases from V and 4 bases from J, with 12 bases between. The CDR3 contains 13 residues.

This chain uses TRBV19 with TRBJ2-7; TRBD2 matches 13 bases. The CDR3 is 15 amino acids. V trimming: 4 bases; J trimming: 2 bases; junction bases outside the gene matches: 2. Per the germline V gene, CDR1 is LNHDA and CDR2 is SQIVND (reference sequence). The CDR3 loop reads CASSRLAGGAYEQYF. In DNA form, the CDR3 reads TGTGCCAGTAGTAGACTAGCGGGAGGTGCCTACGAGCAGTACTTC.

This rearrangement joins TRBV7-3 to TRBJ2-5; D gene unclear. Per germline, CDR1 SGHTA and CDR2 FQGTGA. There are 13 residues in the CDR3. Trimming removed 2 bases at V and 7 bases at J, with 11 bases between. The CDR3 DNA reads TGTGCCAGCAGCTTAGACACCGCAAGGACCCAGTACTTC. Protein sequence: CASSLDTARTQYF.

V and J are TRBV7-9 and TRBJ1-1, with 7 bases that match TRBD1. V shed 3 bases and J 3 bases; nucleotides not matched to a gene: 7. Germline CDR1 SEHNR, CDR2 FQNEAQ (reference sequence). The CDR3 runs 15 residues. CDR3: CASSFRTGTDTEAFF. The DNA for the CDR3 is TGTGCCAGCAGCTTTCGGACAGGCACCGACACTGAAGCTTTCTTT.

Only one count was recorded for this clone. The chain combines TRBV29-1 with TRBJ2-3; the match to TRBD1 covers 7 bases. Germline-derived CDR1 and CDR2 are SQVTM and ANQGSEA. CDR3 length: 15 amino acids. The V segment lost 8 bases and the J segment 8 bases; nucleotides outside the gene matches: 19. The CDR3 region has the DNA TGCAGCTTAACGACAGGGAAACAAATCGAAGGTACGCAGTATTTT. Translating gives CSLTTGKQIEGTQYF.

This clone is labeled as medium-sized. The chain carries TRBV27 and TRBJ2-7, with TRBD2 matching 10 bases. CDR1 MNHEY and CDR2 SMNVEV come from the germline V gene (reference sequence). This CDR3 is built from 14 residues. V lost 7 bases, J lost 5 bases, and 8 bases stayed unmatched. In DNA, the CDR3 is TGTGCCAGCAACCTAGCGGGAGTTAGCAACGAGCAGTACTTC. It translates to CASNLAGVSNEQYF.

The chain employs TRBV7-9 and TRBJ2-2; D is unclear. Germline CDR1 is SEHNR and CDR2 is FQNEAQ (reference sequence). The V end lost 3 bases, the J end lost 4 bases, and 6 bases lay between the germline ends. The CDR3 covers 13 residues. The CDR3 here is CASSLSVTGELFF. The DNA of the CDR3 is TGTGCCAGCAGCTTGTCCGTCACCGGGGAGCTGTTTTTT. Full variable domain (outside the CDR3, taken from reference TRBV7-9 and TRBJ2-2): DTGVSQNPRHKITKRGQNVTFRCDPISEHNRLYWYRQTLGQGPEFLTYFQNEAQLEKSRLLSDRFSAERPKGSFSTLEIQRTEQGDSAMYLCASSLSVTGELFFGEGSRLTVL.

J is TRBJ1-2 and V is TRBV27, with D possibly being TRBD1 (6 bases). The germline V and J ends were trimmed by 3 bases and 8 bases, with 16 bases remaining between them. The CDR3 runs to 14 residues. Germline-derived CDR1 and CDR2 are MNHEY and SMNVEV (reference sequence). The CDR3 DNA reads TGTGCCAGCAGTTTCGTACAGGGAATGGACGGCTACACCTTC. It specifies CASSFVQGMDGYTF.

As concerns this clone: Other DNA sequences within the sample encode an identical CDR3. The J gene is TRBJ2-7, the V gene TRBV19; 9 bases map to TRBD1. There are 14 residues in the CDR3. Germline CDR1 is LNHDA and CDR2 is SQIVND (reference sequence). With V trimmed by 5 bases and J by 2 bases, 4 bases remained unmatched. As DNA, the CDR3 is TGTGCCAGTAGTCCGGGACAGGGCCCCTACGAGCAGTACTTC. Protein: CASSPGQGPYEQYF.

This clone was found once. The chain joins TRBV5-4 to TRBJ2-5, with D hard to call. The V gene lost 3 bases and the J gene lost 0 bases, with 15 bases spanning the gap. Germline V gives CDR1 SGHNT, CDR2 YYREEE (reference sequence). There are 16 residues in the CDR3. CDR3 sequence: CASSSLTDIDQETQYF. The CDR3 DNA follows: TGTGCCAGCAGCTCTTTGACGGATATCGACCAAGAGACCCAGTACTTC.

The gene calls are TRBV28 and TRBJ2-2; no clear D. Trimming removed 2 bases from V and 6 bases from J, with 10 bases in between. The CDR3 contains 14 residues. Germline-derived CDR1 and CDR2 are MDHEN and SYDVKM. The CDR3 DNA follows: TGTGCCAGCAGTTTAGAGCTAGATTCCGGGGAGCTGTTTTTT. Its translation: CASSLELDSGELFF. The full variable domain, in which reference TRBV28 and TRBJ2-2 provide the parts outside the CDR3, is DVKVTQSSRYLVKRTGEKVFLECVQDMDHENMFWYRQDPGLGLRLIYFSYDVKMKEKGDIPEGYSVSREKKERFSLILESASTNQTSMYLCASSLELDSGELFFGEGSRLTVL.

The chain links TRBV5-4 to TRBJ2-2; TRBD2 is a possible D gene (6 bases). The V gene lost 3 bases and the J gene lost 3 bases, with 9 bases spanning the gap. The CDR3 extends over 14 amino acids. Germline values: CDR1 SGHNT, CDR2 YYREEE (reference sequence). In DNA, the CDR3 is TGTGCCAGCAGCTCCATAGCGGACACCGGGGAGCTGTTTTTT. Amino acid sequence: CASSSIADTGELFF.

The chain carries TRBV14 and TRBJ2-2, with D perhaps matching TRBD1 (6 bases). There are 17 residues in the CDR3. V shed 0 bases and J shed 2 bases, with 13 bases lying between them. Germline CDR1 reads SGHDN; CDR2 reads FVKESK. In DNA, the CDR3 is TGTGCCAGCAGCCAAGATTCCCCAGGGGCCAACACCGGGGAGCTGTTTTTT. Amino acids: CASSQDSPGANTGELFF.

The gene calls are TRBV28 and TRBJ1-5; TRBD1 agrees at 10 bases. V lost 4 bases, J lost 6 bases, and 6 bases stayed unmatched. This CDR3 comprises 15 residues. In germline, CDR1 is MDHEN, CDR2 SYDVKM. The CDR3 DNA reads as TGTGCCAGCAGTTCTAGGACAGGGGGAATTCAGCCCCAGCATTTT. Amino acids: CASSSRTGGIQPQHF.

Only one count was recorded for this clone. This rearrangement joins TRBV5-1 to TRBJ1-2; 11 bases align to TRBD1. Germline V gene data show CDR1 as SGHRS and CDR2 as YFSETQ. This CDR3 region has 14 residues. The V segment lost 4 bases and the J segment 7 bases; nucleotides outside the gene matches: 6. The CDR3 is CASSPGQGALGYTF. CDR3 sequence (DNA): TGCGCCAGCAGCCCAGGACAGGGGGCGCTTGGCTACACCTTC.

The V call is TRBV7-6, the J call TRBJ1-3, with TRBD1 as a possible D gene (5 bases). V lost 5 bases, J lost 0 bases, and 14 bases lay in between. The germline V gene has CDR1 SGHVS and CDR2 FNYEAQ. The CDR3 is 16 residues long. The CDR3 sequence: CASSLRGSSSGNTIYF. The CDR3 nucleotides are TGTGCCAGCAGCCTTAGGGGCAGTAGCTCTGGAAACACCATATATTTT.

The rearrangement links TRBV27 to TRBJ2-7; TRBD2 is a possible D gene (6 bases). The CDR3 spans 13 residues. Looked up from germline, CDR1 is MNHEY and CDR2 is SMNVEV (reference sequence). Trimming took off 7 bases at V and 1 base at J, with 11 bases between the two ends. The CDR3 region has the DNA TGTGCCAGCAAGGCTAGCGCGTCCTACGAGCAGTACGTC. Protein: CASKASASYEQYV.

V gene TRBV6-5 combines with J gene TRBJ2-1; maybe TRBD2 (6 bases). This CDR3 region has 14 residues. Germline CDR1 reads MNHEY; CDR2 reads SVGAGI. Trimming pared 4 bases from V and 7 bases from J, leaving 14 bases between. CDR3 sequence (DNA): TGTGCCAGCAGTTTGTCTCTAGCGAGGAATGAGCAGTTCTTC. Protein: CASSLSLARNEQFF.

This clone is a singleton in its sample. The V and J genes are TRBV19 and TRBJ2-2; 8 nucleotides match TRBD1. V trimming: 9 bases; J trimming: 4 bases; junction bases outside the gene matches: 10. From germline, CDR1 is LNHDA and CDR2 SQIVND (reference sequence). This CDR3 contains 15 residues. The CDR3 here is CASIPRDRRTGELFF. In DNA, the CDR3 is TGTGCCAGCATCCCCCGGGACAGGCGCACCGGGGAGCTGTTTTTT.